The 30 T cell receptor beta chains below were found in one sample sequenced in a study of post-analysis software for immune sequencing data. Unique molecular identifiers were carried by the TCR beta cDNA libraries. TCRdb recomputed calls from the PCR reads with MiXCR, one row per CDR3 protein. The top ten hold under 30% of the sample, which has roughly 160,000 distinct CDR3 sequences, around 36% seen once. The sequences come from blood, collected after autologous hematopoietic stem cell transplantation. Source of these receptors: a girl aged 5 to 17 with multiple sclerosis.

This clonotype was counted at least ten times. The chain links TRBV20-1 to TRBJ1-2; TRBD1 might be the D (6 bases). CDR3 length: 15 residues. Trimming stripped 0 bases from V and 8 bases from J, with 19 bases between. The germline gives CDR1 DFQATT, CDR2 SNEGSKA (reference sequence). CDR3: CSARDLNRAGKGYTF. The CDR3 bases are TGCAGTGCTAGAGATCTAAACAGGGCGGGGAAAGGCTACACCTTC.

V is TRBV7-9 and J is TRBJ1-6, with D possibly matching TRBD1 (5 bases). The CDR3 covers 14 residues. Germline V gene sequence: CDR1 SEHNR, CDR2 FQNEAQ (reference sequence). With 5 bases removed from V and 14 bases from J, the gap between germline ends came to 19 bases. Here the CDR3 reads CASSRQRGQGSLHF. The CDR3 DNA is TGTGCCAGCAGCCGACAGCGGGGCCAAGGATCCCTCCACTTT.

This clonotype was counted once. The rearrangement joins TRBV11-2 to TRBJ2-1; 8 positions agree with TRBD2. The CDR3 has 15 residues. Germline CDR1 SGHAT, CDR2 FQNNGV. V lost 2 bases to trimming and J lost 5 bases; unmatched junction nucleotides: 5. The DNA for the CDR3 is TGTGCCAGCAGCTTATTCAGGCGGGGGGACAATGAGCAGTTCTTC. Translation: CASSLFRRGDNEQFF.

The chain employs TRBV12-3 or TRBV12-4 and TRBJ1-4; D gene ambiguous. The ends were cut back, 3 bases at V and 4 bases at J, with 6 bases in the middle. The CDR3 is 13 amino acids. The CDR3 reads CASSFSLNEKLFF. Written as DNA, the CDR3 is TGTGCCAGCAGTTTCTCCCTTAATGAAAAACTGTTTTTT.

The CDR3 protein is CASSLDRGWGYTF. The CDR3 bases are TGTGCCAGCAGCCTAGACAGGGGATGGGGCTACACCTTC. The J gene is TRBJ1-2, the V gene TRBV7-9, with 8 bases that match TRBD1. The length of the CDR3 is 13 residues. V dropped 5 bases and J dropped 8; count of bases not matched to a gene: 7. The germline V gene encodes CDR1 SEHNR and CDR2 FQNEAQ (reference sequence).

This clonotype has at least ten counts. The chain links TRBV29-1 to TRBJ1-2; TRBD1 matches at 8 bases. V shed 7 bases and J 1 base; nucleotides not matched to a gene: 8. CDR3 length equals 14 residues. Germline V gene sequence: CDR1 SQVTM, CDR2 ANQGSEA. CDR3 DNA sequence: TGCAGCGCCAGACAGGGGATTTTTAACTATGGCTACACCTTC. This encodes CSARQGIFNYGYTF.

The chain uses TRBV20-1 and TRBJ2-1, with D tentatively TRBD2 (7 bases). V dropped 2 bases and J dropped 0 bases, with 11 bases sitting between them. The CDR3 runs 15 residues. Looked up from germline, CDR1 is DFQATT and CDR2 is SNEGSKA (reference sequence). The CDR3 protein is CSARLRGGSYNEQFF. The DNA of the CDR3 is TGCAGTGCTAGATTAAGGGGGGGCTCCTACAATGAGCAGTTCTTC.

The J gene is TRBJ2-4, the V gene TRBV9; D perhaps matches TRBD2 (5 bases). Trimming left V 1 base short and J 8 bases short, with 10 bases between. Germline loops: CDR1 SGDLS, CDR2 YYNGEE. The CDR3 runs to 13 residues. CDR3 coding DNA: TGTGCCAGCAGCGTATCAGGCGGGTACATTCAGTACTTC. Translating gives CASSVSGGYIQYF.

This clonotype was counted only a few times. The rearrangement links TRBV5-1 to TRBJ2-2; TRBD2 aligns across 10 bases. CDR3 length equals 19 residues. Trimming removed 0 bases from V and 0 bases from J; junction bases left unmatched: 8. Germline V gives CDR1 SGHRS, CDR2 YFSETQ. The CDR3 DNA reads TGCGCCAGCAGCTTGGTCGCGACTAGCGGGTCCGCGAACACCGGGGAGCTGTTTTTT. Translated: CASSLVATSGSANTGELFF.

This clonotype came up a few times. The V call is TRBV7-2, the J call TRBJ2-7; 7 positions agree with TRBD1. J gave up 2 bases and V 5 bases, and 6 bases lay outside the gene matches. There are 14 residues in the CDR3. Germline-derived CDR1 and CDR2 are SGHTA and FQGNSA. CDR3: CASSHRTGAYEQYF. The CDR3 nucleotides are TGTGCCAGCAGCCATCGAACAGGGGCCTACGAGCAGTACTTC.

J is TRBJ2-3 and V is TRBV24-1; TRBD2 is a possible D gene (6 bases). Trimming left V 6 bases short and J 6 bases short, with 21 bases between. CDR3 length: 16 amino acids. Germline-derived CDR1 and CDR2 are KGHDR and SFDVKD. CDR3 sequence reads: CATSPSVGTGGDTQYF. Written as DNA, the CDR3 is TGTGCCACCAGTCCTTCCGTCGGGACTGGGGGGGATACGCAGTATTTT.

The J gene is TRBJ1-2, the V gene TRBV5-1, with TRBD1 matching over 7 bases. The CDR3 sequence is 14 residues long. V gave up 3 bases and J gave up 3 bases; unmatched junction bases: 5. Germline V gene data show CDR1 as SGHRS and CDR2 as YFSETQ. As DNA, the CDR3 is TGCGCCAGCAGCTCCCGACAGGGCCACTATGGCTACACCTTC. As protein: CASSSRQGHYGYTF.

Details on this clonotype: A single base separates this from a much larger clone, so it may be a read error. J is TRBJ2-5 and V is TRBV29-1; D possibly matches TRBD1 or TRBD2 (6 bases each). The J call could be wrong; TRBJ2-7 is a better fit for the DNA end. This CDR3 is built from 19 residues. Germline V gene lookup returns CDR1 SQVTM and CDR2 ANQGSEA. CDR3: CSVGGWRDPLTGGRYEQYF. The CDR3 DNA follows: TGCAGCGTTGGGGGATGGAGGGATCCTTTGACAGGAGGACGCTACGAGCAGTACTTC.

This clonotype has a handful of counts. V and J are TRBV3-1 and TRBJ1-2; D gene unclear. Trimming removed 3 bases at V and 9 bases at J, with 8 bases between. This CDR3 is built from 11 residues. Germline assignment: CDR1 LGHDT and CDR2 YNNKEL (reference sequence). The CDR3, as DNA: TGTGCCAGCAGCCACGGACCGCGCTACACCTTC. Its translation: CASSHGPRYTF.

The chain uses TRBV20-1 and TRBJ2-7; D gene unclear. The end of the DNA fits TRBJ2-5 better, so the J call may be wrong. The CDR3 length is 13 residues. Germline-derived CDR1 and CDR2 are DFQATT and SNEGSKA (reference sequence). This CDR3 reads CSAIGSRDETQYF. The CDR3 bases are TGCAGTGCTATTGGGTCCCGCGACGAGACCCAGTACTTC.

This clonotype came up a few times. The genes are TRBV10-3 and TRBJ2-7; D is uncertain. The CDR3 spans 13 residues. Germline lookup yields CDR1 ENHRY and CDR2 SYGVKD. V lost 7 bases and J lost 5, with 15 bases in between. CDR3 nucleotides: TGTGCCATCACCATCGACGGGTCCCACGAGCAGTACTTC. Translated: CAITIDGSHEQYF.

A few counts support this clonotype. The chain recombines TRBV6-6 with TRBJ2-1; D possibly corresponds to TRBD2 (7 bases). In germline, CDR1 is MNHNY, CDR2 SVGAGI (reference sequence). This CDR3 comprises 14 residues. The V and J ends lost 7 bases and 6 bases respectively, with 16 bases between them. The CDR3 bases are TGTGCCAGCAAGGGGGGGTTGGCGGTCAATGAGCAGTTCTTC. Protein: CASKGGLAVNEQFF.

CDR3 nucleotides: TGCGCCAGCAGCTTGGCCCTAGGCAAGAGGGTAGAGACCCAGTACTTC. It encodes CASSLALGKRVETQYF. The rearrangement uses TRBV5-1 and TRBJ2-7, with D tentatively TRBD2 (5 bases). The DNA end is a closer match to TRBJ2-5, so the J assignment may be wrong. Germline CDR1 reads SGHRS; CDR2 reads YFSETQ. The CDR3 loop spans 16 amino acids.

This clonotype was counted only a few times. The chain joins TRBV30 to TRBJ1-2; possible D gene TRBD1, 5 bases. The CDR3 runs 12 residues. CDR1 is GTSNPN and CDR2 is SVGIG in the germline V gene (reference sequence). V lost 7 bases to trimming and J lost 4 bases, with 13 bases between them. The CDR3 DNA is TGTGCCTCCGCATCGGGGCCCTATGGCTACACCTTC. Amino acids: CASASGPYGYTF. Full variable domain (rest looked up from reference TRBV30 and TRBJ1-2): SQTIHQWPATLVQPVGSPLSLECTVEGTSNPNLYWYRQAAGRGLQLLFYSVGIGQISSEVPQNLSASRPQDRQFILSSKKLLLSDSGFYLCASASGPYGYTFGSGTRLTVV.

This rearrangement joins TRBV7-2 to TRBJ1-2; the match to TRBD1 covers 10 bases. Per germline, CDR1 SGHTA and CDR2 FQGNSA. The ends lost 5 bases at V and 4 bases at J; junction bases unmatched: 10. This CDR3 contains 16 residues. The CDR3 protein is CASSPSRQGAGYGYTF. The CDR3 DNA is TGTGCCAGCAGCCCCTCTAGACAGGGGGCGGGCTATGGCTACACCTTC.

As for this clonotype: Relative to the germline gene, one junction end is altered; a read error may explain this. CDR3 in amino acids: CATSGREADTQYF. The CDR3 bases are TGCGCCACCAGCGGGCGGGAGGCAGATACGCAGTATTTT. The chain is built from TRBV5-1 and TRBJ2-3, with 8 bases lining up with TRBD2. Germline CDR1 SGHRS, CDR2 YFSETQ. This CDR3 contains 13 residues. The variable domain in full, with the rest retrieved from reference TRBV5-1 and TRBJ2-3, is KAGVTQTPRYLIKTRGQQVTLSCSPISGHRSVSWYQQTPGQGLQFLFEYFSETQRNKGNFPGRFSGRQFSNSRSEMNVSTLELGDSALYLCATSGREADTQYFGPGTRLTVL.

This clonotype was recorded at least ten times. The chain uses TRBV12-3 or TRBV12-4 and TRBJ1-6, with D hard to call. The CDR3 runs to 12 residues. V lost 6 bases to trimming and J lost 5 bases, with 5 bases between them. The CDR3 DNA is TGTGCCAGCAGACATAATAATTCACCCCTCCACTTT. This translates into CASRHNNSPLHF.

The V call is TRBV24-1, the J call TRBJ1-1; D uncertain. Germline V gene data show CDR1 as KGHDR and CDR2 as SFDVKD. The CDR3 extends over 13 amino acids. The V end was cut by 3 bases, the J end by 4 bases, with 8 bases between. CDR3: CATSDLEGTEAFF. In DNA form, the CDR3 reads TGTGCCACCAGTGATCTCGAAGGCACTGAAGCTTTCTTT.

The chain joins TRBV20-1 to TRBJ2-5; D may be TRBD2 (5 bases). CDR3 length equals 13 residues. V shed 6 bases and J shed 2 bases, with 13 bases lying between them. Germline-derived CDR1 and CDR2 are DFQATT and SNEGSKA (reference sequence). CDR3 DNA: TGCAGTGCCCACCCGGGGAATCAAGAGACCCAGTACTTC. Amino acids: CSAHPGNQETQYF.

V gene TRBV5-1 combines with J gene TRBJ2-7, with D maybe TRBD2 (6 bases). The V end was cut by 4 bases, the J end by 3 bases, with 20 bases between. This CDR3 spans 16 amino acids. Per germline, CDR1 SGHRS and CDR2 YFSETQ. CDR3 in amino acids: CASSLQSSDRYYEQYF. The CDR3 DNA reads TGCGCCAGCAGCCTACAATCTAGCGACCGATACTACGAGCAGTACTTC.

V and J are TRBV18 and TRBJ1-5; the D is unclear. The V gene lost 4 bases and the J gene lost 6 bases, with 10 bases spanning the gap. The V gene's germline CDR1 is KGHSH and CDR2 LQKENI. The CDR3 totals 13 residues. The CDR3, as DNA: TGTGCCAGCTCACAAACAGCTGGTCAGCCCCAGCATTTT. This sequence encodes CASSQTAGQPQHF.

This chain joins TRBV12-3 or TRBV12-4 and TRBJ2-3; D gene ambiguous. There are 15 residues in the CDR3. Trimming took off 5 bases at V and 6 bases at J, with 18 bases between the two ends. CDR3 sequence: CASSPDWGSRDTQYF. CDR3 DNA sequence: TGTGCCAGCAGTCCCGATTGGGGTAGCCGCGATACGCAGTATTTT.

The CDR3 reads CASIDRRNTEAFF. CDR3 nucleotide sequence: TGCGCCAGCATTGACAGGCGGAACACTGAAGCTTTCTTT. This chain connects TRBV10-2 to TRBJ1-1; TRBD1 is a possible D gene (6 bases). The CDR3 is 13 residues long. V dropped 7 bases and J dropped 1 base, with 10 bases sitting between them. Per the germline V gene, CDR1 is WSHSY and CDR2 is SAAADI.

The chain couples TRBV7-8 to TRBJ2-2, with TRBD1 as a possible D gene (5 bases). The germline V and J ends were trimmed by 1 base and 4 bases, with 7 bases remaining between them. Germline CDR1 reads SGHVS; CDR2 reads FQNEAQ. The CDR3 extends over 14 amino acids. CDR3: CASSLGQLTGELFF. CDR3 in DNA: TGTGCCAGCAGCTTAGGACAGCTCACCGGGGAGCTGTTTTTT.

The rearrangement joins TRBV29-1 to TRBJ2-1; TRBD1 is a possible D gene (6 bases). The CDR3 loop spans 13 amino acids. Looked up from germline, CDR1 is SQVTM and CDR2 is ANQGSEA. Trimming stripped 4 bases from V and 9 bases from J, with 16 bases between. The CDR3 DNA follows: TGCAGCGTTGTTGTAATACCCAGGGGTGAGCAGTTCTTC. This gives the protein CSVVVIPRGEQFF.